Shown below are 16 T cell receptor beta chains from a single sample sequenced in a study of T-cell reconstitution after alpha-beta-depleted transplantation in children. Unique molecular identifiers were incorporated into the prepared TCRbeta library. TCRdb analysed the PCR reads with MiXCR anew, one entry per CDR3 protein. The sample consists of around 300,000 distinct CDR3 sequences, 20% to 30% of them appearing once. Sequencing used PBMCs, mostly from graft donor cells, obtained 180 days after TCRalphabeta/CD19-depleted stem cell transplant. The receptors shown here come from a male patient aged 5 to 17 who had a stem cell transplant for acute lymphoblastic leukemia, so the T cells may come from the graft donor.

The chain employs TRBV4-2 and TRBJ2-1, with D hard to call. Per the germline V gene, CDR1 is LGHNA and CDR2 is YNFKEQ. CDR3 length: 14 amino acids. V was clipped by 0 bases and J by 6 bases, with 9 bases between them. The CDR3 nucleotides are TGTGCCAGCAGCCAAGATATCCGAACCAATGAGCAGTTCTTC. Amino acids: CASSQDIRTNEQFF.

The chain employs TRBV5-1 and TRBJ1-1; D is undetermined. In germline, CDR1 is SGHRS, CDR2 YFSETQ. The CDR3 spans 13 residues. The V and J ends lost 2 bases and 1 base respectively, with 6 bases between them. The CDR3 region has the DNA TGCGCCAGCAGCTTTCGGAAGAACACTGAAGCTTTCTTT. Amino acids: CASSFRKNTEAFF.

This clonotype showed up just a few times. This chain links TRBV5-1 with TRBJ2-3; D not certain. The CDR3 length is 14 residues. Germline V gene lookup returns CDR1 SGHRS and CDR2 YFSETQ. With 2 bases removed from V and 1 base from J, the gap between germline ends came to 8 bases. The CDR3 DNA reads TGCGCCAGCAGCTTCATAACGGGCACAGATACGCAGTATTTT. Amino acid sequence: CASSFITGTDTQYF. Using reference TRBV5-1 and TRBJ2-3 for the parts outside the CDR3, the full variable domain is KAGVTQTPRYLIKTRGQQVTLSCSPISGHRSVSWYQQTPGQGLQFLFEYFSETQRNKGNFPGRFSGRQFSNSRSEMNVSTLELGDSALYLCASSFITGTDTQYFGPGTRLTVL.

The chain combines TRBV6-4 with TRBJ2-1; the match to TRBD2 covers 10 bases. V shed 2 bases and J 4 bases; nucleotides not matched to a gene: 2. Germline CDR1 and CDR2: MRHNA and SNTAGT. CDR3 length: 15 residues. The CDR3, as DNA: TGTGCCAGCAGTGACGTAGCGGGAGGTTACAATGAGCAGTTCTTC. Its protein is CASSDVAGGYNEQFF.

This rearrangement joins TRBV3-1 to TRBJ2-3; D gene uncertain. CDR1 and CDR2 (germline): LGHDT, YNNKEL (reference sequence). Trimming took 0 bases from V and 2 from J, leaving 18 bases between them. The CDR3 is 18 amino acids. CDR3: CASSQDLASETHTDTQYF. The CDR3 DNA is TGTGCCAGCAGCCAAGATCTCGCCTCGGAAACTCACACAGATACGCAGTATTTT.

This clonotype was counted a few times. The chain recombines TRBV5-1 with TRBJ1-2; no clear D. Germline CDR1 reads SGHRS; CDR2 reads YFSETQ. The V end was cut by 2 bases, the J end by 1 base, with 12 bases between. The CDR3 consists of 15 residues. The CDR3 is CASSLPRTDNYGYTF. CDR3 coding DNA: TGCGCCAGCAGCTTACCTCGGACGGATAACTATGGCTACACCTTC.

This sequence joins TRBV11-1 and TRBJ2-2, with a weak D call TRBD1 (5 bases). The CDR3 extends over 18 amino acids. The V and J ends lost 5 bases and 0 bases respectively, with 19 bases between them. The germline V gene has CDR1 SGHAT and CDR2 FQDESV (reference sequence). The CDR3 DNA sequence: TGTGCCAGCAGCCTCCCCTGGGGCCCGAATGCGAACACCGGGGAGCTGTTTTTT. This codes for CASSLPWGPNANTGELFF.

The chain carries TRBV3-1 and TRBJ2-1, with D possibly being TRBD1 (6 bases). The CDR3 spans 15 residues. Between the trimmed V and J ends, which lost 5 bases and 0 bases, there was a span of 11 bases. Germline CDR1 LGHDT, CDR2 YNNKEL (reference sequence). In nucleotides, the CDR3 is TGTGCCAGCAGCTTCCTAGGGGGCTCCTACAATGAGCAGTTCTTC. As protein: CASSFLGGSYNEQFF.

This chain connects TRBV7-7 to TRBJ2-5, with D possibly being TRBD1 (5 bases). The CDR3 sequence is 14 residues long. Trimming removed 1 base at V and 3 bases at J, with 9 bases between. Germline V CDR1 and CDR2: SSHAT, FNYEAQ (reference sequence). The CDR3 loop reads CASSLEWGEETQYF. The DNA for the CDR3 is TGTGCCAGCAGCTTAGAGTGGGGCGAAGAGACCCAGTACTTC.

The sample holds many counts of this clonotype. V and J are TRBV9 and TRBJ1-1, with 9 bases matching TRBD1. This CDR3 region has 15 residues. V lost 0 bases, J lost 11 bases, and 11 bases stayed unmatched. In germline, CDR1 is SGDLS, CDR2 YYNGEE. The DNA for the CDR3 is TGTGCCAGCAGCGTAGATGGCCGACAGGGGGACGGGGCTTTCTTT. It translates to CASSVDGRQGDGAFF.

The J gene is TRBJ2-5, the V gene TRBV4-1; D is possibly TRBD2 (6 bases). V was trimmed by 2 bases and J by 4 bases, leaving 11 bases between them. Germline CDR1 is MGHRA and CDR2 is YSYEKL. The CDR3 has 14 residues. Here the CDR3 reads CASSQPGGGETQYF. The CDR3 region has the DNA TGCGCCAGCAGCCAACCCGGGGGAGGAGAGACCCAGTACTTC.

CDR3 sequence (DNA): TGTGCCAGCAACAACAGGGGCTCTGGAAACACCATATATTTT. This sequence encodes CASNNRGSGNTIYF. The gene calls are TRBV6-1 and TRBJ1-3; 7 bases are shared with TRBD1. V lost 7 bases, J lost 0 bases, and 3 bases stayed unmatched. The CDR3 has 14 residues. Looked up from germline, CDR1 is MNHNS and CDR2 is SASEGT.

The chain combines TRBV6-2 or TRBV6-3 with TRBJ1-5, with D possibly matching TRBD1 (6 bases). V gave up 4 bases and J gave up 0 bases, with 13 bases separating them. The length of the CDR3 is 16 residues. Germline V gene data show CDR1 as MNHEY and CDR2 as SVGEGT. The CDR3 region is CASSSGQPYSNQPQHF. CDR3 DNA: TGTGCCAGCAGTTCAGGACAGCCCTATAGCAATCAGCCCCAGCATTTT.

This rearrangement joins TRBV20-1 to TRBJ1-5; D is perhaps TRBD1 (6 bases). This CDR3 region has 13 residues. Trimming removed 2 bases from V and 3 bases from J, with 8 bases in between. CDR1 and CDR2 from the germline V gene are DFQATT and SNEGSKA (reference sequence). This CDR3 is CSARQGHNQPQHF. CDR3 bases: TGCAGTGCTAGACAGGGACACAATCAGCCCCAGCATTTT.

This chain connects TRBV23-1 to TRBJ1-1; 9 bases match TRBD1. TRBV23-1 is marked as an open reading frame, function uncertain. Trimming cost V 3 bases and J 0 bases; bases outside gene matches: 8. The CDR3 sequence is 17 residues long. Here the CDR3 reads CASSHSDRGDLNTEAFF. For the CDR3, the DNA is TGCGCCAGCAGTCACTCCGACAGGGGGGACCTGAACACTGAAGCTTTCTTT.

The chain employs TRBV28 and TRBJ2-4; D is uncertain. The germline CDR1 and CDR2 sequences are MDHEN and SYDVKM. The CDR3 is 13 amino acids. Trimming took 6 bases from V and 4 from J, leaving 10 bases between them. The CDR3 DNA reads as TGTGCCAGCAGAATCGACACAAAAAACATTCAGTACTTC. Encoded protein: CASRIDTKNIQYF.